The T cell receptor beta chain described here comes from a study of T cell changes during pregnancy in multiple sclerosis. This CDR3 has 14 amino acids. Unmatched junction bases numbered 4, after V lost 3 bases and J lost 5 bases. The germline gives CDR1 KGHSH, CDR2 LQKENI. Profiling relied on immunoSEQ multiplex PCR, and the TCRdb table lists in-frame clones only, not all of them. The data hold roughly 64,000 clones, with roughly 88% observed a single time. In this sample, this clone turned up a few times. This rearrangement joins TRBV18 to TRBJ1-5; 7 nucleotides line up with TRBD1. The sequence was collected from a female donor with multiple sclerosis, enrolled in a pregnancy study. The specimen was peripheral blood, collected in the second trimester of pregnancy. CDR3 nucleotide sequence: TGTGCCAGCTCACCGACAGGGTGGGATCAGCCCCAGCATTTT. It is translated as CASSPTGWDQPQHF.